This T cell receptor beta chain was observed in a study of blood T cell repertoires in COVID-19. Original processing notes: From reference gene primer amplification, estimates of nucleated cell counts were derived. Method: immunoSEQ multiplex PCR; TCRdb's copy keeps in-frame clones and lacks some. That table is the source of V, J and clone size, and D and trimming were worked out from the DNA. The sample lists hundreds of thousands of clones, about nine tenths occurring once. This TCR derives from a man aged 35 to 55 who had recovered from COVID-19. The sequenced material came from PBMCs or T cells enriched from blood (not recorded which).

The CDR3 loop reads CASSAGQGTWQYF. In nucleotides, the CDR3 is TGTGCCAGTAGTGCCGGACAGGGAACGTGGCAGTACTTC. This rearrangement joins TRBV19 to TRBJ2-7, with 8 bases that match TRBD1. Germline CDR1 LNHDA, CDR2 SQIVND (reference sequence). The CDR3 length is 13 residues. V lost 5 bases, J lost 9 bases, and 9 bases stayed unmatched. The whole variable domain, filled in from reference TRBV19 and TRBJ2-7, reads DGGITQSPKYLFRKEGQNVTLSCEQNLNHDAMYWYRQDPGQGLRLIYYSQIVNDFQKGDIAEGYSVSREKKESFPLTVTSAQKNPTAFYLCASSAGQGTWQYFGPGTRLTVT.